These T cell receptor beta chains were read from a single sample in a study of cytomegalovirus exposure and HLA in healthy donors. This table comes from immunoSEQ multiplex PCR, and its TCRdb copy is limited to in-frame clones, with some not included. Altogether some 160,000 clones are present, 80% being singletons, with the ten largest covering 4.5% to 6%. The sample comprised PBMCs. The receptors originated from a middle-aged man in good health and CMV-seronegative. Each CDR3 is given with its conserved first and last residue. A D gene is named only where the DNA matches it firmly. Size is omitted from some rows. Given values are once, few, many or a class for expanded clones.

>TRBV5-1|TRBJ2-1|once|.
CASSVQGNNEQFF
TGCGCCAGCAGCGTACAGGGAAACAATGAGCAGTTCTTC
>TRBV21-1|TRBJ1-5|few|.
CASSTDRQGTPQPQHF
TGTGCCAGCAGCACCGATCGACAGGGGACCCCTCAGCCCCAGCATTTT
>TRBV7-9|TRBJ1-5|.|TRBD1
CASSLTGTGQSQPQHF
TGTGCCAGCAGCTTGACCGGGACAGGGCAATCTCAGCCCCAGCATTTT
>TRBV23-1|TRBJ2-3|few|TRBD2
CASTRGGAGTDTQYF
TGCGCCAGCACCCGGGGGGGGGCAGGGACAGATACGCAGTATTTT
>TRBV7-9|TRBJ2-5|few|TRBD1
CASSLGRDRRKGETQYF
TGTGCCAGCAGCTTAGGAAGGGACAGGCGTAAGGGAGAGACCCAGTACTTC
>TRBV28|TRBJ2-3|.|.
CASSVQATSTDTQYF
TGTGCCAGCAGTGTACAGGCTACTAGCACAGATACGCAGTATTTT
>TRBV7-8|TRBJ2-2|.|TRBD2
CASSSAGVRAGELFF
TGTGCCAGCAGCTCAGCGGGAGTCCGGGCCGGGGAGCTGTTTTTT
>TRBV7-8|TRBJ1-1|.|.
CASSLDAAAGGTEAFF
TGTGCCAGCAGCTTAGACGCGGCGGCCGGGGGCACTGAAGCTTTCTTT
>TRBV6-5|TRBJ2-5|.|.
CASRSDRGETQYF
TGTGCCAGCAGATCCGACCGGGGAGAGACCCAGTACTTC
>TRBV10-1|TRBJ2-7|once|.
CASRGPLRGDGEQYF
TGCGCCAGCAGGGGGCCCTTGAGAGGAGATGGAGAGCAGTACTTC
>TRBV25-1|TRBJ2-1|.|.
CASREVNEQFF
TGTGCCAGCAGGGAGGTGAATGAGCAGTTCTTC
>TRBV4-3|TRBJ1-1|few|TRBD1
CASSQTGTVNTEAFF
TGCGCCAGCAGCCAAACCGGGACAGTGAACACTGAAGCTTTCTTT
>TRBV18|TRBJ1-2|.|TRBD1
CASSPPGRDSNYGYTF
TGTGCCAGCTCACCACCCGGAAGGGACAGTAACTATGGCTACACCTTC
>TRBV6-5|TRBJ2-1|.|.
CASSYERGHEQFF
TGTGCCAGCAGTTACGAAAGAGGTCATGAGCAGTTCTTC
>TRBV6-1|TRBJ2-4|.|.
CASSPRDKGNIQYF
TGTGCCAGCAGCCCCAGGGACAAGGGAAACATTCAGTACTTC
>TRBV5-4|TRBJ1-6|.|.
CASSLSGGNSPLHF
TGTGCCAGCAGCCTGTCGGGGGGGAATTCACCCCTCCACTTT
>TRBV10-3|TRBJ1-1|.|TRBD1
CAITTGTGVSEAFF
TGTGCCATCACCACCGGGACAGGGGTGTCTGAAGCTTTCTTT
>TRBV5-4|TRBJ2-3|.|.
CASSWGEGMSTDTQYF
TGTGCCAGCAGCTGGGGTGAGGGCATGAGCACAGATACGCAGTATTTT
>TRBV7-2|TRBJ1-4|.|TRBD1
CASGQGQLHEKLFF
TGTGCCAGCGGACAGGGACAGCTTCATGAAAAACTGTTTTTT
>TRBV25-1|TRBJ2-4|.|.
CASSGVTGTNRDIQYF
TGTGCCAGCAGTGGGGTTACCGGGACCAACAGGGACATTCAGTACTTC
>TRBV18|TRBJ1-1|.|.
CASSPRTENTEAFF
TGTGCCAGCTCACCTCGGACAGAAAACACTGAAGCTTTCTTT
>TRBV6-6|TRBJ2-1|.|TRBD1
CASSYPGTGLNEQFF
TGTGCCAGCAGTTACCCCGGGACAGGGCTGAATGAGCAGTTCTTC
>TRBV6-5|TRBJ2-7|few|TRBD2
CASSLLSGRGNEQYF
TGTGCCAGCAGCCTCCTTAGCGGGAGAGGGAACGAGCAGTACTTC
>TRBV30|TRBJ2-5|.|TRBD2
CAWSFGGVGETQYF
TGTGCCTGGAGTTTCGGGGGGGTTGGGGAGACCCAGTACTTC
>TRBV7-2|TRBJ2-3|once|.
CASSSGMRFTDTQYF
TGTGCCAGCAGCTCAGGGATGCGGTTCACAGATACGCAGTATTTT
>TRBV7-9|TRBJ1-4|.|TRBD1
CASSPGQGGEKLFF
TGTGCCAGCAGCCCGGGACAGGGAGGTGAAAAACTGTTTTTT
>TRBV4-1|TRBJ2-3|.|.
CASSQGGVPSTDTQYF
TGCGCCAGCAGCCAAGGCGGGGTTCCTAGCACAGATACGCAGTATTTT
>TRBV7-2|TRBJ1-6|once|.
CASSPAGSPNSPLHF
TGTGCCAGCAGCCCGGCAGGCAGTCCGAATTCACCCCTCCACTTT
>TRBV9|TRBJ1-2|.|TRBD1
CASSADRGPYGYTF
TGTGCCAGCAGCGCGGACAGGGGGCCGTATGGCTACACCTTC
>TRBV7-2|TRBJ1-5|.|.
CASSAPGGQPQHF
TGTGCCAGCAGCGCCCCGGGGGGTCAGCCCCAGCATTTT
>TRBV19|TRBJ2-6|.|.
CASSAGSGGANVLTF
TGTGCCAGTAGTGCAGGTAGTGGAGGGGCCAACGTCCTGACTTTC
>TRBV18|TRBJ2-7|.|TRBD1
CASSPWDRGWYEQYF
TGTGCCAGCTCACCATGGGACAGGGGATGGTACGAGCAGTACTTC
>TRBV15|TRBJ2-3|.|.
CATSVEGVPSTQYF
TGTGCCACCAGTGTAGAGGGTGTCCCGAGTACGCAGTATTTT
>TRBV2|TRBJ1-5|.|.
CASSESREINQPQHF
TGTGCCAGCAGTGAAAGTCGGGAGATCAATCAGCCCCAGCATTTT
>TRBV18|TRBJ2-7|.|.
CASSPQGRGNEQYF
TGTGCCAGCTCACCTCAGGGTAGGGGTAACGAGCAGTACTTC
>TRBV7-2|TRBJ2-1|once|.
CASSLGEVGNEQFF
TGTGCCAGCAGCTTAGGGGAGGTGGGTAATGAGCAGTTCTTC
>TRBV6-5|TRBJ1-2|.|.
CASSSLVGGYTF
TGTGCCAGCAGTTCTCTTGTCGGGGGCTACACCTTC